This TCR beta chain originates from a study of CD8+ T cells in alopecia areata. The treatment here: oral pan-JAK inhibitor, 5-10 mg twice daily. The authors extracted RNA and reverse transcribed it into cDNA as the sequencing template. Assay: immunoSEQ multiplex PCR; the TCRdb copy retains only in-frame clones and omits some. The table lists fewer than 250,000 clones, roughly 40% of them singletons. The J segment lost 7 bases and the V segment lost 4 bases, leaving 9 bases of the junction unmatched. The CDR3 consists of 15 residues. The V gene's germline CDR1 is MGHRA and CDR2 YSYEKL. Sequencing used CD4+ T cells sorted from blood, obtained between weeks 36 and 40, from a patient treated with tofacitinib. The genes are TRBV4-1 and TRBJ1-5; 8 bases line up with TRBD1. The sequence was obtained from a human donor with alopecia areata. The CDR3 DNA follows: TGCGCCAGCAGCCCAATTGACAGGGGCGTGCAGCCCCAGCATTTT. This codes for CASSPIDRGVQPQHF.